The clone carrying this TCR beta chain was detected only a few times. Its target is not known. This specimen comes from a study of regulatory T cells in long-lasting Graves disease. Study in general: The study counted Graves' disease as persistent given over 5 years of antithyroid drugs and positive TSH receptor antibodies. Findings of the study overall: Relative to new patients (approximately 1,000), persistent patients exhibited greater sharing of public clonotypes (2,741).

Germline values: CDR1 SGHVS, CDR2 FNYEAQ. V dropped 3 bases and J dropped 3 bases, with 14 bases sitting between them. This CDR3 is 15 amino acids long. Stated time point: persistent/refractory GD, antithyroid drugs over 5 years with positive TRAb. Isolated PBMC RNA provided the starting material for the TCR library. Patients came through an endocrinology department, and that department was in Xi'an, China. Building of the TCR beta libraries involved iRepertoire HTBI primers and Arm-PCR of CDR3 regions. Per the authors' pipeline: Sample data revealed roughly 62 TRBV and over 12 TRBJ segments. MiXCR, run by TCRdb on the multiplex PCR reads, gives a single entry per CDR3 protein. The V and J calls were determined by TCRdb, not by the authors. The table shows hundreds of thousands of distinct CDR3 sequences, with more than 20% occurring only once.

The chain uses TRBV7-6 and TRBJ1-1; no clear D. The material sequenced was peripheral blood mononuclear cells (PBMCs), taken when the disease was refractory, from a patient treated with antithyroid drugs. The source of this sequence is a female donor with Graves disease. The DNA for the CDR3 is TGTGCCAGCAGCTTTAAGGTGGGGTGGGACACTGAAGCTTTCTTT. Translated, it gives CASSFKVGWDTEAFF.